This T cell receptor beta chain was profiled in a study of cytomegalovirus exposure and HLA in healthy donors. Findings of the study overall: Apart from CMV serostatus, no immune exposure information was available. In a later analysis, productive TCRs from donors in an Asian-associated ancestry cluster reportedly carried fewer N-insertions than the cohort mean. One cluster of highly shared sequence variants probably arose as a sequencing artifact.

Concerning this clone itself: Its specificity is not known.

This CDR3 region has 15 residues. CDR1 SGHRS and CDR2 YFSETQ come from the germline V gene. Trimming shortened V by 7 bases and J by 2 bases, and 17 bases separated the two germline ends. Both 60 Vbeta primers and 13 Jbeta primers went into the PCR. The protocol was immunoSEQ multiplex PCR, while the TCRdb copy is restricted to in-frame clones and leaves out a portion. The sample holds 140,000 to 150,000 clones, more than 70% seen once. The sequenced sample consisted of PBMCs. The chain recombines TRBV5-1 with TRBJ2-3; D may be TRBD2 (7 bases). The TCR sequence derives from a woman aged 40 to 49 in good health and CMV-seronegative. CDR3 in amino acids: CASRRAGATTDTQYF. CDR3 DNA sequence: TGCGCCAGCCGTCGTGCGGGGGCGACCACAGATACGCAGTATTTT.